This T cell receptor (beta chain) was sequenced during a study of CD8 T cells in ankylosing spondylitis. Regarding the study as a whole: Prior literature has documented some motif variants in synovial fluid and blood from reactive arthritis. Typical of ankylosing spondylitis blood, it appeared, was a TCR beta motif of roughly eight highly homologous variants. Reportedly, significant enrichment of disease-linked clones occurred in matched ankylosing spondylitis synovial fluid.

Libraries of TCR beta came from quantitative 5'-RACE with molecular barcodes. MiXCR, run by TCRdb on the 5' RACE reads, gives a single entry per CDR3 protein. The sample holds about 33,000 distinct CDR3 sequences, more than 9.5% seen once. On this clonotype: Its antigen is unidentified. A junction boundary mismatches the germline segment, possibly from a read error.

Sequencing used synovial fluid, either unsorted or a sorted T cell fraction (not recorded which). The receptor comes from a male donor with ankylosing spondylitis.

The CDR3 loop is CATSRAGDRRDTQYF. In DNA form, the CDR3 reads TGTGCCACCAGTAGAGCGGGGGACCGGCGGGATACGCAGTATTTT. J is TRBJ2-3 and V is TRBV15; TRBD2 matches 8 bases. The CDR3 is 15 residues long. The germline gives CDR1 LNHNV, CDR2 YYDKDF (reference sequence).